Many counts were recorded for the clone carrying this T cell receptor beta chain. Its cognate antigen is unknown. Amplified TCR beta CDR3 regions derived from RNA transcripts. RT-PCR in the first round (using the HTBI primer set) targeted the TCR CDR3. TCRdb redid the calling of the multiplex PCR reads with MiXCR, one entry per CDR3 protein. The sample shows around 350,000 distinct CDR3 sequences, approximately 14% of them seen only once. The CDR3 runs 15 residues. The germline V gene encodes CDR1 MDHEN and CDR2 SYDVKM. V was trimmed by 4 bases and J by 0 bases, leaving 13 bases between them. This record belongs to a study of T cells in Graves' hyperthyroidism and ophthalmopathy. The overall study: Peripheral blood draws took place at initial diagnosis, ahead of any treatment. Study findings and constraints: Ophthalmopathy got predicted by the model a median about 6.5 months before its onset.

Clinical Activity Scores of at least 3, NOSPECS grades of at least 4 and durations under 3 months characterized ophthalmopathy patients. The chain uses TRBV28 and TRBJ2-7, with D possibly being TRBD1 (7 bases). Sample: blood. The receptor was derived from a young woman with Graves' ophthalmopathy. Written as DNA, the CDR3 is TGTGCCAGCAGTTCAGGGGGGACCTCCTCCTACGAGCAGTACTTC. Its protein is CASSSGGTSSYEQYF.